The entry that follows covers one T cell receptor beta chain sequence. This entry comes from a study of OX40 agonist ivuxolimab in advanced cancers. V shed 9 bases, J shed 7 bases, and the junction held 15 bases outside the gene matches. Germline-derived CDR1 and CDR2 are KGHSH and LQKENI. The CDR3 has 15 residues. This table comes from immunoSEQ multiplex PCR, and its TCRdb copy is limited to in-frame clones, with some not included. Of 70,000 to 90,000 clones listed, roughly nine tenths are singletons. This sequence was found in an adult with an advanced solid tumor such as melanoma, head and neck, liver or kidney cancer. Sequencing was performed on CD4+ or CD8+ T cells sorted from blood, taken in a trial of the OX40 agonist ivuxolimab. The chain uses TRBV18 and TRBJ2-7; 10 bases align to TRBD1. The CDR3: CASSKLTGGPGEQYF. CDR3 DNA sequence: TGTGCCAGTTCTAAATTGACAGGGGGCCCAGGGGAGCAGTACTTC.